This T cell receptor (beta chain) was sequenced during a study of T cells after posttransplantation cyclophosphamide. Study-level results: Recipient CMV seropositivity and CMV reactivation strongly tracked TRB clonality. Blood and skin or GI T cell repertoires showed limited TRB overlap. Donor CD8+ memory clones often dominated recipient blood repertoires at later times.

The table came from immunoSEQ multiplex PCR; TCRdb's copy has only in-frame clones and leaves some out. Of about 32,000 clones in the sample, around 90% were seen once. The V gene's germline CDR1 is LNHDA and CDR2 SQIVND (reference sequence). Trimming removed 6 bases at V and 7 bases at J, with 15 bases between. The CDR3 has 13 amino acids. With regard to this clone: What it recognizes is unknown.

The sequence was obtained from a woman aged 40 to 50 with a blood cancer, CMV-positive, and with a related stem cell donor. Material for sequencing was PBMCs. The rearrangement joins TRBV19 to TRBJ1-2, with D hard to call. The CDR3 nucleotides are TGTGCCAGTAGACGGACTCCGGCAGGTGGCTACACCTTC. This encodes CASRRTPAGGYTF.